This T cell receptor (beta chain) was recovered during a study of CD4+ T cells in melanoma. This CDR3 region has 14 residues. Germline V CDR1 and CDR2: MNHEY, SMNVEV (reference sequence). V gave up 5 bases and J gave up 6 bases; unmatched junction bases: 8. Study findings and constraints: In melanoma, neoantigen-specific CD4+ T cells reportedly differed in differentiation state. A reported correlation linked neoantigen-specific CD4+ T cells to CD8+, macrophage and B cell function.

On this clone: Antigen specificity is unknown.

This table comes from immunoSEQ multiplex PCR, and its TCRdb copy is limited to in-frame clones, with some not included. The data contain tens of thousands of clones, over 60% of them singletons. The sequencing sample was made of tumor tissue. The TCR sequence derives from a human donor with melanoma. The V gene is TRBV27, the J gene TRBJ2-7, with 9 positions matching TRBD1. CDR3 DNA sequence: TGTGCCAGCAGTCTCGGGGGACAGGGTTTCGAGCAGTACTTC. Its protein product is CASSLGGQGFEQYF.